Each of the 30 T cell receptor beta chains below was sequenced from the same sample in a study of cytomegalovirus exposure and HLA in healthy donors. Assay used: immunoSEQ multiplex PCR; TCRdb lists only in-frame clones, some missing. Of under 250,000 clones detected, about nine tenths appear once; the ten largest clones hold about 2%. The specimen sequenced was PBMCs. These receptors came from a woman aged 18-29 years in good health and CMV-seropositive.

The V and J genes are TRBV5-4 and TRBJ2-7; TRBD2 agrees at 10 bases. V was clipped by 1 base and J by 4 bases; unmatched bases: 11. CDR1 and CDR2 (germline): SGHNT, YYREEE (reference sequence). The CDR3 is made up of 17 amino acids. The CDR3 bases are TGTGCCAGCAGCTTGTTTAGGACTAGCGGCCCCCTTTACGAGCAGTACTTC. It encodes CASSLFRTSGPLYEQYF.

The chain is built from TRBV28 and TRBJ2-7; TRBD2 might be the D (5 bases). Trimming took 3 bases from V and 2 from J, leaving 14 bases between them. The germline V gene has CDR1 MDHEN and CDR2 SYDVKM. The CDR3 totals 15 residues. CDR3 in DNA: TGTGCCAGCAGTTTTGCGGGTCAGGAGACCTACGAGCAGTACTTC. Encoded protein: CASSFAGQETYEQYF.

V gene TRBV9 combines with J gene TRBJ2-7; tentative D call: TRBD1 (6 bases). The ends were cut back, 3 bases at V and 4 bases at J, with 14 bases in the middle. The germline V gene encodes CDR1 SGDLS and CDR2 YYNGEE. The CDR3 is 14 residues long. The CDR3 bases are TGTGCCAGCAGCGCCGGACAGAACGTGTACGAGCAGTACTTC. It encodes CASSAGQNVYEQYF.

J is TRBJ2-7 and V is TRBV30; 7 nucleotides agree with TRBD1. The CDR3 length is 14 residues. Germline CDR1 GTSNPN, CDR2 SVGIG (reference sequence). Unmatched junction bases numbered 5, after V lost 2 bases and J lost 1 base. The CDR3 DNA reads TGTGCCTGGAGTCTGAGGGGGCTGTCCTACGAGCAGTACTTC. Translating gives CAWSLRGLSYEQYF.

The chain combines TRBV18 with TRBJ2-1; 7 positions agree with TRBD2. V lost 3 bases to trimming and J lost 10 bases; unmatched junction nucleotides: 18. The CDR3 spans 17 residues. Germline values: CDR1 KGHSH, CDR2 LQKENI. The CDR3 region is CASSPPEAGRLAREQFF. The CDR3, as DNA: TGTGCCAGCTCACCCCCCGAAGCGGGGAGATTGGCCAGGGAGCAGTTCTTC.

V and J are TRBV27 and TRBJ1-1; unclear D gene. CDR1 and CDR2 from the germline V gene are MNHEY and SMNVEV (reference sequence). The V and J ends lost 3 bases and 3 bases respectively, with 14 bases between them. The CDR3 is 15 residues long. The CDR3 DNA is TGTGCCAGCAGTTTGATGCTCACGGCGGACACTGAAGCTTTCTTT. It codes for CASSLMLTADTEAFF.

The V call is TRBV28, the J call TRBJ2-3, with 11 bases matching TRBD2. The J segment lost 2 bases and the V segment lost 6 bases, leaving 4 bases of the junction unmatched. CDR1 is MDHEN, CDR2 SYDVKM, per germline. This CDR3 has 15 amino acids. This CDR3 is CASSLTSGNTDTQYF. The CDR3 DNA reads as TGTGCCAGCAGCCTGACTAGCGGGAACACAGATACGCAGTATTTT.

V usage is TRBV2 and J usage is TRBJ2-7; 8 bases match TRBD1. CDR1 is SNHLY and CDR2 is FYNNEI in the germline V gene. Unmatched junction bases numbered 6, after V lost 5 bases and J lost 3 bases. The CDR3 runs to 14 residues. The CDR3, as DNA: TGTGCCAGCAGTTCCGGGACAGGCAACTACGAGCAGTACTTC. This codes for CASSSGTGNYEQYF. The whole variable domain, remainder taken from reference TRBV2 and TRBJ2-7, is EPEVTQTPSHQVTQMGQEVILRCVPISNHLYFYWYRQILGQKVEFLVSFYNNEISEKSEIFDDQFSVERPDGSNFTLKIRSTKLEDSAMYFCASSSGTGNYEQYFGPGTRLTVT.

CDR3 nucleotide sequence: TGTGCCACCAGCAGTCGACTAGCGGGAGAACGGTATGAGCAGTTCTTC. This translates into CATSSRLAGERYEQFF. V usage is TRBV15 and J usage is TRBJ2-1, with TRBD2 identical over 12 bases. Germline CDR1 reads LNHNV; CDR2 reads YYDKDF (reference sequence). V lost 3 bases and J lost 8; bases outside the gene matches: 8. There are 16 residues in the CDR3. Based on the CDR3 plus reference TRBV15 and TRBJ2-1, the full variable domain is DAMVIQNPRYQVTQFGKPVTLSCSQTLNHNVMYWYQQKSSQAPKLLFHYYDKDFNNEADTPDNFQSRRPNTSFCFLDIRSPGLGDTAMYLCATSSRLAGERYEQFFGPGTRLTVL.

This chain joins TRBV19 and TRBJ1-5; TRBD1 might be the D (6 bases). This CDR3 comprises 16 residues. With 8 bases removed from V and 6 bases from J, the gap between germline ends came to 23 bases. CDR1 LNHDA and CDR2 SQIVND come from the germline V gene (reference sequence). Here the CDR3 DNA reads TGTGCCAGTGCCTCGGGACCACACAGGGAGAGTCAGCCCCAGCATTTT. It specifies CASASGPHRESQPQHF.

The chain combines TRBV28 with TRBJ1-2; D gene ambiguous. The CDR3 sequence is 13 residues long. The V end lost 7 bases, the J end lost 5 bases, and 14 bases lay between the germline ends. Germline lookup yields CDR1 MDHEN and CDR2 SYDVKM. The CDR3 sequence is CASKLSTEYGYTF. The DNA of the CDR3 is TGTGCCAGCAAATTGTCGACGGAGTATGGCTACACCTTC.

This clone was counted a few times. The rearrangement joins TRBV28 to TRBJ2-1; D is unclear. Germline lookup yields CDR1 MDHEN and CDR2 SYDVKM. This CDR3 is built from 14 residues. V shed 2 bases and J shed 0 bases, with 5 bases lying between them. The CDR3 nucleotides are TGTGCCAGCAGTTTACCAGGCTCCTACAATGAGCAGTTCTTC. Amino acid sequence: CASSLPGSYNEQFF.

The chain uses TRBV27 and TRBJ2-1, with D possibly matching TRBD1 (5 bases). CDR1 and CDR2 (germline): MNHEY, SMNVEV (reference sequence). Between the trimmed V and J ends, which lost 3 bases and 5 bases, there was a span of 8 bases. The CDR3 covers 13 residues. The CDR3 DNA follows: TGTGCCAGCAGTTTGGCACAGGACAATGAGCAGTTCTTC. This encodes CASSLAQDNEQFF.

The gene calls are TRBV27 and TRBJ2-7; the match to TRBD1 covers 8 bases. CDR1 and CDR2 (germline): MNHEY, SMNVEV (reference sequence). The ends lost 6 bases at V and 3 bases at J; junction bases unmatched: 7. The CDR3 extends over 14 amino acids. In nucleotides, the CDR3 is TGTGCCAGCAGCCCCAAGGGGACAGGCTACGAGCAGTACTTC. It encodes CASSPKGTGYEQYF.

This chain uses TRBV9 with TRBJ1-1; D unresolved. CDR3 length: 14 amino acids. Germline-derived CDR1 and CDR2 are SGDLS and YYNGEE. Trimming shortened V by 0 bases and J by 5 bases, and 11 bases separated the two germline ends. DNA of the CDR3: TGTGCCAGCAGCGTAGAGTCCAGCGTGACTGAAGCTTTCTTT. Residues: CASSVESSVTEAFF.

The chain employs TRBV2 and TRBJ2-1; D uncertain. The CDR3 loop spans 12 amino acids. V dropped 4 bases and J dropped 4 bases, with 5 bases sitting between them. The germline V gene has CDR1 SNHLY and CDR2 FYNNEI. CDR3 in amino acids: CASSGEYNEQFF. CDR3 DNA: TGTGCCAGCAGTGGAGAATACAATGAGCAGTTCTTC.

This clone turned up a few times. The chain recombines TRBV7-8 with TRBJ1-1; tentatively, D is TRBD1 (5 bases). The CDR3 is made up of 14 amino acids. Germline values: CDR1 SGHVS, CDR2 FQNEAQ. V was shortened by 1 base and J by 1 base, with 7 bases between the two germline ends. DNA for the CDR3: TGTGCCAGCAGCTTAGGACAGAGGAACACTGAAGCTTTCTTT. Its protein product is CASSLGQRNTEAFF.

The CDR3 loop reads CASSQVDSSGSYEQYF. The CDR3 nucleotides read TGCGCCAGCAGCCAGGTGGACTCGTCCGGGTCCTACGAGCAGTACTTC. The chain is built from TRBV4-1 and TRBJ2-7, with D perhaps matching TRBD2 (5 bases). Germline loops: CDR1 MGHRA, CDR2 YSYEKL. Between the trimmed V and J ends, which lost 3 bases and 1 base, there was a span of 16 bases. The CDR3 has 16 residues.

The V gene is TRBV29-1, the J gene TRBJ2-1; TRBD2 agrees at 10 bases. The CDR3 runs 19 residues. The trim removed 3 bases at V and 0 bases at J, leaving 14 bases unmatched. Germline values: CDR1 SQVTM, CDR2 ANQGSEA. CDR3 nucleotides: TGCAGCGTTGACGTGGGACTAGCGACTTCCTCGAGCTCCTACAATGAGCAGTTCTTC. Translation gives CSVDVGLATSSSSYNEQFF.

The rearrangement uses TRBV27 and TRBJ2-7; 10 bases align to TRBD2. This CDR3 comprises 14 residues. V lost 2 bases and J lost 4; bases outside the gene matches: 2. Looked up from germline, CDR1 is MNHEY and CDR2 is SMNVEV (reference sequence). The CDR3 sequence: CASSLQTSGYEQYF. CDR3 sequence (DNA): TGTGCCAGCAGTTTACAGACTAGCGGGTACGAGCAGTACTTC.

The gene calls are TRBV5-4 and TRBJ2-7; TRBD2 matches 11 bases. The length of the CDR3 is 15 residues. Germline V gene sequence: CDR1 SGHNT, CDR2 YYREEE (reference sequence). V was clipped by 4 bases and J by 5 bases; unmatched bases: 8. As DNA, the CDR3 is TGTGCCAGCAGCCCGGGACTAGCGGACGGGGACGAGCAGTACTTC. Translating it yields CASSPGLADGDEQYF. Drawing the rest from reference TRBV5-4 and TRBJ2-7, the complete variable domain is ETGVTQSPTHLIKTRGQQVTLRCSSQSGHNTVSWYQQALGQGPQFIFQYYREEENGRGNFPPRFSGLQFPNYSSELNVNALELDDSALYLCASSPGLADGDEQYFGPGTRLTVT.

The chain couples TRBV6-1 to TRBJ2-5, with 7 bases matching TRBD1. The CDR3 covers 15 residues. V gave up 6 bases and J gave up 5 bases; unmatched junction bases: 12. The germline V gene encodes CDR1 MNHNS and CDR2 SASEGT. The CDR3 spells CASSPGEGASETQYF. In DNA, the CDR3 is TGTGCCAGCAGCCCTGGTGAGGGGGCATCGGAGACCCAGTACTTC.

The chain uses TRBV5-1 and TRBJ2-7, with 9 nucleotides matching TRBD1. V was pared by 4 bases and J by 1 base, with 3 bases of the junction left unmatched. The CDR3 sequence is 14 residues long. The germline V gene has CDR1 SGHRS and CDR2 YFSETQ. In DNA form, the CDR3 reads TGCGCCAGCAGCGCCGGGACAGGGTCCTACGAGCAGTACTTC. Its translation: CASSAGTGSYEQYF.

The V call is TRBV5-1, the J call TRBJ1-3; weak D call: TRBD1 (6 bases). V was trimmed by 2 bases and J by 2 bases, leaving 14 bases between them. From germline, CDR1 is SGHRS and CDR2 YFSETQ. The CDR3 extends over 16 amino acids. This CDR3 reads CASSFTGFATGNTIYF. CDR3 coding DNA: TGCGCCAGCAGCTTTACAGGGTTTGCTACTGGAAACACCATATATTTT.

The chain has TRBV7-9 and TRBJ1-3, with D maybe TRBD1 (5 bases). This CDR3 contains 17 residues. V was shortened by 6 bases and J by 4 bases, with 22 bases between the two germline ends. Germline V gene data show CDR1 as SEHNR and CDR2 as FQNEAQ (reference sequence). Written as DNA, the CDR3 is TGTGCCAGCAGGCTCAACAGGTTCCCATCAGGAGGAAACACCATATATTTT. Its protein is CASRLNRFPSGGNTIYF.

V gene TRBV20-1 combines with J gene TRBJ1-2; D is undetermined. This CDR3 comprises 11 residues. CDR1 is DFQATT and CDR2 is SNEGSKA in the germline V gene (reference sequence). Between the trimmed V and J ends, which lost 7 bases and 4 bases, there was a span of 10 bases. CDR3 sequence reads: CSVRGGYGYTF. The DNA for the CDR3 is TGCAGTGTGCGCGGAGGCTATGGCTACACCTTC.

This rearrangement joins TRBV27 to TRBJ2-7; 7 bases align to TRBD1. V trimming: 6 bases; J trimming: 6 bases; junction bases outside the gene matches: 5. CDR1 and CDR2 from the germline V gene are MNHEY and SMNVEV (reference sequence). CDR3 length: 12 amino acids. The CDR3 region is CASRDPGGEQYF. CDR3 in DNA: TGTGCCAGCAGAGACCCAGGGGGCGAGCAGTACTTC.

The V and J genes are TRBV7-9 and TRBJ2-3, with D possibly matching TRBD1 (6 bases). Germline V lookup: CDR1 SEHNR, CDR2 FQNEAQ (reference sequence). V lost 0 bases, J lost 3 bases, and 16 bases lay in between. This CDR3 comprises 17 residues. CDR3 DNA sequence: TGTGCCAGCAGCTTAGCTACAGGGACAAGGGGGACAGATACGCAGTATTTT. This translates into CASSLATGTRGTDTQYF.

V gene TRBV13 combines with J gene TRBJ2-7; 8 bases are shared with TRBD1. Germline V gene lookup returns CDR1 PRHDT and CDR2 FYEKMQ (reference sequence). This CDR3 has 14 residues. Losses at the gene ends were 3 bases for V and 5 bases for J; bases not matched to a gene: 6. CDR3 residues: CASSFGQGRDEQYF. CDR3 nucleotides: TGTGCCAGCAGCTTCGGACAGGGTAGGGACGAGCAGTACTTC.

The chain couples TRBV6-6 to TRBJ2-7; TRBD1 matches at 9 bases. This CDR3 is 14 amino acids long. Germline CDR1 reads MNHNY; CDR2 reads SVGAGI (reference sequence). The ends lost 5 bases at V and 3 bases at J; junction bases unmatched: 5. The CDR3 reads CASSPDRGVYEQYF. The CDR3 DNA is TGTGCCAGCAGTCCGGACAGGGGCGTCTACGAGCAGTACTTC.